This T cell receptor (beta chain) was recovered during a study of CD8+ T cells in alopecia areata. A remark on this clone: Its cognate antigen is unknown.

V shed 6 bases and J shed 0 bases, with 10 bases lying between them. Germline-derived CDR1 and CDR2 are SGHRS and YFSETQ. The CDR3 has 14 residues. Once RNA had been extracted, it was reverse transcribed into cDNA to act as the sequencing template. The table came from immunoSEQ multiplex PCR; TCRdb's copy has only in-frame clones and leaves some out. There are about 23,000 clones in the sample; 40% to 65% occur only once, and roughly 29% lies in the top ten. Sorting of PBMCs yielded the CD4+ and CD8+ T cells. Study-level points and caveats: Mouse data revealed clearer TCR sharing than patient data did, a gap possibly tied to HLA. Higher clonality and more expanded CD8+ clones appeared in lesional than normal scalp.

Sequencing was carried out using NKG2D-high CD8+ T cells sorted from blood. The rearrangement links TRBV5-1 to TRBJ2-1, with D perhaps being TRBD1 or TRBD2 (5 bases each). The TCR was taken from a human donor with alopecia areata. The CDR3 sequence: CASTEGPSYNEQFF. Here the CDR3 DNA reads TGCGCCAGCACCGAGGGGCCCTCCTACAATGAGCAGTTCTTC.